The 14 T cell receptor beta chains below all came from one sample that was sequenced in a study of T cells in Graves' hyperthyroidism and ophthalmopathy. There were TCR beta CDR3 regions amplified from RNA transcripts. RT-PCR in the first round (using the HTBI primer set) targeted the TCR CDR3. TCRdb called the multiplex PCR reads again in MiXCR, with one record for every CDR3 protein. The sample has about 840,000 distinct CDR3 sequences, roughly 40% seen once. Sequencing was carried out using blood. These receptors were collected from a man between 18 and 35 years old with Graves' hyperthyroidism.

The chain has TRBV9 and TRBJ2-2; the match to TRBD1 covers 7 bases. Looked up from germline, CDR1 is SGDLS and CDR2 is YYNGEE. J gave up 3 bases and V 3 bases, and 8 bases lay outside the gene matches. The CDR3 covers 16 residues. The CDR3 bases are TGTGCCAGCAGCGAGACGGGACAGCGGCACACCGGGGAGCTGTTTTTT. Translated, it gives CASSETGQRHTGELFF.

This chain joins TRBV7-8 and TRBJ2-5; possible D gene TRBD1, 6 bases. Germline assignment: CDR1 SGHVS and CDR2 FQNEAQ. This CDR3 is built from 14 residues. V was pared by 6 bases and J by 3 bases, with 14 bases between. As DNA, the CDR3 is TGTGCCAGCAGTCCCTACAGGGAAAAAGAGACCCAGTACTTC. Translation gives CASSPYREKETQYF. Complete variable domain (other parts from reference TRBV7-8 and TRBJ2-5): GAGVSQSPRYKVAKRGQDVALRCDPISGHVSLFWYQQALGQGPEFLTYFQNEAQLDKSGLPSDRFFAERPEGSVSTLKIQRTQQEDSAVYLCASSPYREKETQYFGPGTRLLVL.

This clonotype was detected only a few times. The rearrangement uses TRBV20-1 and TRBJ2-5, with D tentatively TRBD1 (6 bases). Germline V gene data show CDR1 as DFQATT and CDR2 as SNEGSKA (reference sequence). V lost 2 bases to trimming and J lost 1 base, with 8 bases between them. CDR3 length equals 13 residues. CDR3 residues: CSARTRGQETQYF. CDR3 in DNA: TGCAGTGCTAGAACCAGGGGCCAAGAGACCCAGTACTTC.

This sequence joins TRBV29-1 and TRBJ2-7, with TRBD1 identical over 8 bases. The germline V gene has CDR1 SQVTM and CDR2 ANQGSEA. The V gene end was trimmed by 7 bases and the J gene end by 5 bases; junction bases not matched to a gene: 10. The CDR3 extends over 13 amino acids. The CDR3 nucleotides are TGCAGCGCCCCGCCCGGACAGGGCAACGAGCAGTACTTC. Protein sequence: CSAPPGQGNEQYF.

This clonotype showed up just a few times. The chain couples TRBV4-1 to TRBJ1-6; no firm D call. Germline values: CDR1 MGHRA, CDR2 YSYEKL. V lost 1 base and J 9 bases, leaving 7 bases between the germline ends. This CDR3 has 13 residues. As DNA, the CDR3 is TGCGCCAGCAGCCAAGGAGTTAGTTCACCCCTCCACTTT. It is translated as CASSQGVSSPLHF.

The J gene is TRBJ2-7, the V gene TRBV29-1; D is unclear. The CDR3 has 16 amino acids. Germline CDR1 reads SQVTM; CDR2 reads ANQGSEA. Trimming cost V 4 bases and J 4 bases, with 23 bases left between them. The CDR3 protein is CSVGAEMGHDPYEQYF. The CDR3 DNA sequence: TGCAGCGTTGGGGCGGAAATGGGCCACGACCCTTACGAGCAGTACTTC.

This clonotype was counted at least ten times. In DNA form, the CDR3 reads TGTGCCAGCAGTTACGGGCAGGGCGGTGGCTACACCTTC. Its protein product is CASSYGQGGGYTF. The V gene is TRBV6-5, the J gene TRBJ1-2; a possible D gene is TRBD1 (5 bases). This CDR3 contains 13 residues. The ends were cut back, 2 bases at V and 7 bases at J, with 11 bases in the middle. Per germline, CDR1 MNHEY and CDR2 SVGAGI.

This clonotype occurred once. This CDR3 is CASRPLGTGNEKLFF. CDR3 DNA sequence: TGTGCCAGCAGACCCCTGGGGACAGGGAATGAAAAACTGTTTTTT. V is TRBV6-5 and J is TRBJ1-4, with TRBD1 matching over 9 bases. The germline gives CDR1 MNHEY, CDR2 SVGAGI. The CDR3 runs to 15 residues. Trimming cost V 6 bases and J 5 bases; bases outside gene matches: 7.

In nucleotides, the CDR3 is TGTGCCAGCAACCGACAGTCGAACACCATATATTTT. Its translation: CASNRQSNTIYF. The rearrangement links TRBV2 to TRBJ1-3, with a weak D call TRBD1 (5 bases). V was cut by 7 bases and J by 7 bases, with 11 bases left in between. There are 12 residues in the CDR3. Germline V gives CDR1 SNHLY, CDR2 FYNNEI. Drawing the rest from reference TRBV2 and TRBJ1-3, the complete variable domain is EPEVTQTPSHQVTQMGQEVILRCVPISNHLYFYWYRQILGQKVEFLVSFYNNEISEKSEIFDDQFSVERPDGSNFTLKIRSTKLEDSAMYFCASNRQSNTIYFGEGSWLTVV.

For this clonotype: At one end the junction does not follow the germline gene, possibly because of a read error. CDR3 sequence reads: CASSPTTLFGELFF. The CDR3 bases are TGTGCCAGCAGTCCCACGACCTTGTTTGGGGAGCTGTTTTTT. V is TRBV10-3 and J is TRBJ2-2; D unresolved. The CDR3 spans 14 residues. Germline loops: CDR1 ENHRY, CDR2 SYGVKD.

Notes on this clonotype: Being one base from a much bigger clone, this may be a read error. This rearrangement joins TRBV4-3 to TRBJ2-7; 8 bases map to TRBD1. Germline CDR1 reads LGHNA; CDR2 reads YSLEER. CDR3 length: 14 amino acids. In nucleotides, the CDR3 is TGCGCCAGCAGCCAAGGGACAGGGAGCTACGAGCTGTACTTC. This sequence encodes CASSQGTGSYELYF.

This clonotype was recorded many times. The chain uses TRBV6-1 and TRBJ2-2; D is ambiguous. The CDR3 has 12 amino acids. Per the germline V gene, CDR1 is MNHNS and CDR2 is SASEGT. Between the trimmed V and J ends, which lost 3 bases and 7 bases, there was a span of 6 bases. CDR3 coding DNA: TGTGCCAGCAGTGATAGGATCGGGGAGCTGTTTTTT. Protein product: CASSDRIGELFF.

V gene TRBV15 combines with J gene TRBJ2-7, with D perhaps TRBD1 (6 bases). Germline V gene lookup returns CDR1 LNHNV and CDR2 YYDKDF (reference sequence). V shed 5 bases and J shed 0 bases, with 14 bases lying between them. The length of the CDR3 is 15 residues. The CDR3 nucleotides read TGTGCCACCAGCCGAGGACAGTCGACCTCCTACGAGCAGTACTTC. Amino acids: CATSRGQSTSYEQYF.

This clonotype turned up a few times. J is TRBJ1-4 and V is TRBV6-5; D remains unclear. Trimming cost V 0 bases and J 4 bases, with 6 bases left between them. The germline V gene encodes CDR1 MNHEY and CDR2 SVGAGI. This CDR3 has 14 residues. Here the CDR3 DNA reads TGTGCCAGCAGTTACTCATACTATAATGAAAAACTGTTTTTT. Amino acid sequence: CASSYSYYNEKLFF.